This is a list of T cell receptor beta chains from one sample in a study of T cell responses to AZD1222 COVID-19 vaccine. This table comes from immunoSEQ multiplex PCR, and its TCRdb copy is limited to in-frame clones, with some not included. The profile shows 90,000 or so clones, about 88% of them singletons. The source material was peripheral blood, sampled on day 0 of AZD1222 vaccination. These receptors originate from an adult in good health. Both conserved end residues are part of each CDR3. A D gene is named only where the DNA matches it firmly. Size values are once, few and many counts, or a class for expanded clones, and some rows have none.

size	V	D	J	CDR3	DNA
-	TRBV16	-	TRBJ2-7	CASSQSTYEQYF	TGTGCCAGCAGCCAATCCACCTACGAGCAGTACTTC
-	TRBV7-2	-	TRBJ1-2	CASSSTFLIYGYTF	TGTGCCAGCAGCTCGACTTTTCTTATCTATGGCTACACCTTC
few	TRBV2	-	TRBJ1-5	CASHRELNQPQHF	TGTGCCAGCCATAGAGAACTGAATCAGCCCCAGCATTTT
-	TRBV7-3	TRBD1	TRBJ1-2	CASSPEGTGFYGYTF	TGTGCCAGCAGCCCCGAGGGGACAGGGTTCTATGGCTACACCTTC
few	TRBV29-1	TRBD1	TRBJ1-2	CSAVRTGGYNGYTF	TGCAGCGCCGTCCGGACAGGGGGGTACAATGGCTACACCTTC
-	TRBV19	-	TRBJ1-1	CGRVLDTEAFF	TGTGGGCGGGTGTTGGACACTGAAGCTTTCTTT
-	TRBV19	-	TRBJ1-1	CASSIPAENTEAFF	TGTGCCAGTAGTATTCCCGCGGAGAACACTGAAGCTTTCTTT
-	TRBV7-9	-	TRBJ2-7	CASSQIGSTEEQYF	TGTGCCAGCAGCCAGATCGGGTCCACAGAGGAGCAGTACTTC
-	TRBV13	-	TRBJ2-5	CASSLRQPHGETQYF	TGTGCCAGCAGCTTGAGACAGCCACACGGAGAGACCCAGTACTTC
once	TRBV3-1/TRBV3-2	-	TRBJ1-2	CASSHDSAGYTF	TGTGCCAGCAGCCATGACAGCGCTGGCTACACCTTC
-	TRBV4-1	-	TRBJ2-7	CASSQTLAYEQYF	TGCGCCAGCAGCCAGACCCTGGCCTACGAGCAGTACTTC
once	TRBV7-2	TRBD2	TRBJ2-3	CASRVGGTDTQYF	TGTGCCAGCAGAGTGGGAGGGACAGATACGCAGTATTTT
-	TRBV11-2	-	TRBJ1-6	CASRQQGSNSPLHF	TGTGCCAGCAGGCAACAGGGAAGCAATTCACCCCTCCACTTT
-	TRBV19	TRBD1	TRBJ1-2	CASSMGWDRPNYGYTF	TGTGCCAGTAGTATGGGCTGGGACAGGCCTAACTATGGCTACACCTTC
-	TRBV19	-	TRBJ2-1	CASTTQAADEQFF	TGTGCCAGTACGACCCAGGCGGCGGATGAGCAGTTCTTC
-	TRBV23-1	TRBD1	TRBJ2-5	CASSQYNRGVKETQYF	TGCGCCAGCAGTCAATATAACAGGGGGGTGAAGGAGACCCAGTACTTC
-	TRBV3-1/TRBV3-2	-	TRBJ2-5	CASSQVSGSPQVTQYF	TGTGCCAGCAGCCAAGTCTCCGGGTCTCCGCAGGTGACCCAGTACTTC
few	TRBV5-1	-	TRBJ1-1	CASSTRDTGLRYTEAFF	TGCGCCAGCAGCACCCGGGACACCGGCCTCCGGTACACTGAAGCTTTCTTT
-	TRBV5-8	TRBD1	TRBJ1-4	CASSLGQGNEKLFF	TGTGCCAGCAGCCTGGGACAGGGTAATGAAAAACTGTTTTTT
-	TRBV7-2	TRBD2	TRBJ2-5	CASSTPGLGWETQYF	TGTGCCAGCAGCACACCGGGACTAGGATGGGAGACCCAGTACTTC
once	TRBV18	-	TRBJ1-1	CASSTQTWNRGHTEAFF	TGTGCCAGCTCGACTCAAACCTGGAATCGGGGGCACACTGAAGCTTTCTTT
-	TRBV3-1/TRBV3-2	TRBD1	TRBJ1-5	CASSKGQGGDQPQHF	TGTGCCAGCAGCAAGGGACAGGGGGGGGATCAGCCCCAGCATTTT
-	TRBV7-9	-	TRBJ2-5	CATLRLVGETQYF	TGTGCCACCCTAAGACTAGTCGGGGAGACCCAGTACTTC
-	TRBV7-9	-	TRBJ1-2	CASSLGGTVYGYTF	TGTGCCAGCAGCTTAGGTGGCACGGTCTATGGCTACACCTTC
-	TRBV9	TRBD2	TRBJ2-3	CASSATPSGGYTDTQYF	TGTGCCAGCAGCGCCACCCCTAGCGGGGGTTACACAGATACGCAGTATTTT
-	TRBV19	-	TRBJ1-2	CASRNLQGSQGYGYTF	TGTGCCAGTAGGAACCTTCAGGGCAGCCAAGGATATGGCTACACCTTC
-	TRBV7-9	-	TRBJ1-3	CASSFPGEDVGNTIYF	TGTGCCAGCAGCTTCCCCGGGGAGGATGTTGGAAACACCATATATTTT
-	TRBV7-3	TRBD2	TRBJ2-1	CASSSTSGGAYNEQFF	TGTGCCAGCAGCTCGACTAGCGGGGGAGCCTACAATGAGCAGTTCTTC
-	TRBV7-2	-	TRBJ1-1	CASSSDGNTEAFF	TGTGCCAGCAGCTCAGACGGGAACACTGAAGCTTTCTTT
-	TRBV5-5	-	TRBJ2-5	CASSLGGQQETQYF	TGTGCCAGCAGCTTGGGCGGGCAGCAAGAGACCCAGTACTTC
-	TRBV9	-	TRBJ2-5	CASSDTRGETQYF	TGTGCCAGCAGCGATACTAGGGGGGAGACCCAGTACTTC
-	TRBV7-8	-	TRBJ2-2	CASSLVGPTNTGELFF	TGTGCCAGCAGCTTAGTAGGGCCTACGAACACCGGGGAGCTGTTTTTT
-	TRBV7-2	TRBD2	TRBJ2-2	CASSLPTSGRATGELFF	TGTGCCAGCAGCTTACCGACTAGCGGGAGGGCCACCGGGGAGCTGTTTTTT
-	TRBV6-5	-	TRBJ2-5	CASRADIGGQETQYF	TGTGCCAGCAGGGCGGACATCGGCGGTCAAGAGACCCAGTACTTC
once	TRBV4-3	-	TRBJ2-7	CASSPAGLEGDEQYF	TGCGCCAGCAGCCCTGCGGGACTTGAGGGTGATGAGCAGTACTTC
-	TRBV9	-	TRBJ1-1	CASSVDGRGNTEAFF	TGTGCCAGCAGCGTAGATGGCAGGGGGAACACTGAAGCTTTCTTT
-	TRBV28	TRBD1	TRBJ2-7	CASSFGDRPLYEQYF	TGTGCCAGCAGTTTTGGGGACAGGCCCCTCTACGAGCAGTACTTC
-	TRBV4-3	TRBD2	TRBJ2-1	CASSQAPLAGGYNEQFF	TGCGCCAGCAGCCAAGCTCCCCTAGCGGGGGGTTACAATGAGCAGTTCTTC
-	TRBV5-4	TRBD1	TRBJ2-7	CASSFDRGRGQYF	TGTGCCAGCAGCTTCGACAGGGGGAGGGGGCAGTACTTC
-	TRBV7-2	TRBD1	TRBJ1-2	CASSSGQGSYGYTF	TGTGCCAGCAGCTCGGGACAGGGGAGCTATGGCTACACCTTC
-	TRBV19	-	TRBJ2-3	CASSPTGADTQYF	TGTGCCAGTAGTCCCACTGGAGCAGATACGCAGTATTTT
-	TRBV4-1	TRBD2	TRBJ2-2	CASSRGLAGGETGELFF	TGCGCCAGCAGCCGGGGACTAGCGGGAGGGGAGACCGGGGAGCTGTTTTTT
-	TRBV6-5	-	TRBJ1-1	CASSYSYTSSEAFF	TGTGCCAGCAGTTACTCGTATACCAGCAGTGAAGCTTTCTTT
-	TRBV28	-	TRBJ2-1	CASRLDGTSYNEQFF	TGTGCCAGCAGGCTGGACGGGACCTCCTACAATGAGCAGTTCTTC
-	TRBV14	TRBD1	TRBJ2-7	CASSQDPRTGTHEQYF	TGTGCCAGCAGCCAAGATCCCCGGACAGGGACCCACGAGCAGTACTTC